The T cell receptor (beta chain) described here comes from a study of blood T cell repertoires in COVID-19. The method was immunoSEQ multiplex PCR; TCRdb's version includes in-frame clones alone and lacks a portion of them. Here the sample spans over 100,000 clones, 82% being singletons. From germline, CDR1 is SEHNR and CDR2 FQNEAQ (reference sequence). The CDR3 length is 14 residues. Deletions cut 6 bases from V and 5 bases from J, with 16 bases between. The rearrangement joins TRBV7-9 to TRBJ2-5; perhaps TRBD1 as D (6 bases). The receptor was isolated from a woman in her 70s with acute or convalescent COVID-19. The sequenced material came from peripheral blood. DNA of the CDR3: TGTGCCAGCAGGCAAACAGGGAGCCACGAGACCCAGTACTTC. Protein sequence: CASRQTGSHETQYF.